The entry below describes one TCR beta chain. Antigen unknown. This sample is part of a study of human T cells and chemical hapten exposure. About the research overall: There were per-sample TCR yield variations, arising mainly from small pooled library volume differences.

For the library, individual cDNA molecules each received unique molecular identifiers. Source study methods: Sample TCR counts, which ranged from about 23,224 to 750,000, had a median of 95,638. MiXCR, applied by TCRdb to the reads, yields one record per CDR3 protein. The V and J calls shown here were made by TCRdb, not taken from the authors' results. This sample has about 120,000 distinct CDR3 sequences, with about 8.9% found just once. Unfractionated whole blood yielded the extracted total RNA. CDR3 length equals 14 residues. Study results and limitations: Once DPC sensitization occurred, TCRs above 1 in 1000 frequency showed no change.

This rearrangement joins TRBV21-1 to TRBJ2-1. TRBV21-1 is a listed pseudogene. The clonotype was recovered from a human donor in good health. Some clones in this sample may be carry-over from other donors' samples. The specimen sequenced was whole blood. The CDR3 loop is CASSKRNGYNEQFF. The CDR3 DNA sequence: TGTGCCAGCAGCAAAAGGAACGGCTACAATGAGCAGTTCTTC.